What follows describes a single TCR beta chain. Its antigen is undetermined. The PCR employed 60 Vbeta primers together with 13 Jbeta primers. The protocol was immunoSEQ multiplex PCR, while the TCRdb copy is restricted to in-frame clones and leaves out a portion. The table gives roughly 190,000 clones; the top ten clones make up approximately 6.5% of it. The data were obtained in a study of cytomegalovirus exposure and HLA in healthy donors. Findings and limits, study-wide: Across donors, sequencing depth was assumed by presence/absence analyses to be roughly uniform.

Germline lookup yields CDR1 SGHRS and CDR2 YFSETQ. J lost 5 bases, V lost 0 bases, and 5 bases had no gene match. This CDR3 spans 15 amino acids. This receptor was obtained from a young man in good health and CMV-seronegative. The chain is built from TRBV5-1 and TRBJ2-7; 10 positions agree with TRBD1. The specimen was PBMCs. The CDR3 DNA reads TGCGCCAGCAGCTTGGTTGGGACAGGGGTCGACGAGCAGTACTTC. This sequence encodes CASSLVGTGVDEQYF.